The 26 T cell receptor beta chains below come from one sample, sequenced in a study of CD8 T cells in Susac syndrome (dated by TCRdb to the late 2010s). Libraries were prepared through the immunoSEQ multiplex PCR assay. RNA was extracted using the RNeasy kit, and about 0.5 to 1 ug of the RNA was reverse transcribed with random hexamers. The public reads were reanalyzed by TCRdb: fastp trimming at Q25, MiXCR alignment, in-frame beta chains only. Every CDR3 protein is listed once, alongside the most common genes and DNA of its rows. This sample lists a few hundred thousand distinct CDR3 sequences; about 91% were detected once. The biggest ten clones account for roughly 0.07% of the sample. Source material: CD4+ T cells from PBMCs. These receptors all stem from a human donor with multiple sclerosis.

The chain employs TRBV29-1 and TRBJ1-3, with 8 bases matching TRBD1. The CDR3 length is 14 residues. CDR1 is SQVTM, CDR2 ANQGSEA, per germline. J lost 4 bases, V lost 7 bases, and 9 bases had no gene match. The CDR3 sequence: CSAQTGAFGNTIYF. DNA for the CDR3: TGCAGCGCTCAGACAGGGGCGTTCGGAAACACCATATATTTT.

J is TRBJ1-2 and V is TRBV5-6; D perhaps matches TRBD1 (5 bases). Germline V gene sequence: CDR1 SGHDT, CDR2 YYEEEE. V was cut by 4 bases and J by 4 bases, with 11 bases left in between. The CDR3 runs 13 residues. CDR3 loop: CASSGGTVYGYTF. The DNA of the CDR3 is TGTGCCAGCAGCGGTGGGACCGTCTATGGCTACACCTTC.

Notes on this clonotype: A read error may produce the germline difference seen at one junction end. This sequence joins TRBV7-7 and TRBJ2-5; 7 bases are a match to TRBD2. This CDR3 spans 16 amino acids. Germline assignment: CDR1 SSHAT and CDR2 FNYEAQ (reference sequence). CDR3: CASSLGASGNRETQYF. In DNA form, the CDR3 reads TGTGCTAGCAGCTTAGGGGCTAGCGGAAACCGTGAGACCCAGTACTTC.

This chain connects TRBV5-4 to TRBJ1-2, with a possible D match to TRBD1 (5 bases). V was pared by 5 bases and J by 7 bases, with 15 bases between. The CDR3 loop spans 13 amino acids. Germline lookup yields CDR1 SGHNT and CDR2 YYREEE (reference sequence). This chain's CDR3 is CASSPFGGFGYTF. In nucleotides, the CDR3 is TGTGCCAGCAGTCCCTTCGGGGGGTTTGGCTACACCTTC.

The gene calls are TRBV2 and TRBJ1-4, with a weak D call TRBD1 (6 bases). The CDR3 is 13 amino acids. V lost 5 bases and J lost 9, with 13 bases in between. The V gene's germline CDR1 is SNHLY and CDR2 FYNNEI. The CDR3 is CASSLPGTQKLFF. In nucleotides, the CDR3 is TGTGCCAGCAGTTTACCCGGGACACAAAAACTGTTTTTT.

CDR3 nucleotides: TGTGCCAGCAGTTACTTCGTTACCGGGACAGGGCTCTTCTTC. This sequence encodes CASSYFVTGTGLFF. The genes are TRBV6-2 or TRBV6-3 and TRBJ2-1; 9 bases agree with TRBD1. The CDR3 sequence is 14 residues long. The germline CDR1 and CDR2 sequences are MNHEY and SVGEGT. The ends lost 1 base at V and 16 bases at J; junction bases unmatched: 11.

The chain employs TRBV21-1 and TRBJ1-5. TRBV21-1 is assigned pseudogene status. The length of the CDR3 is 15 residues. The CDR3 DNA follows: TGTGCCAGCAGCAAATGGGGAGGGTGGGAACAGCCCCAGCATTTT. Encoded protein: CASSKWGGWEQPQHF.

The chain uses TRBV27 and TRBJ2-7; D is unclear. CDR1 MNHEY and CDR2 SMNVEV come from the germline V gene (reference sequence). This CDR3 is 13 amino acids long. V was clipped by 3 bases and J by 7 bases, with 13 bases between them. CDR3 nucleotide sequence: TGTGCCAGCAGTTTCGCTTTAACTACAGAGCAGTACTTC. Its translation: CASSFALTTEQYF.

This chain links TRBV14 with TRBJ1-1; D ambiguous. This CDR3 contains 14 residues. The germline V and J ends were trimmed by 4 bases and 2 bases, with 11 bases remaining between them. From germline, CDR1 is SGHDN and CDR2 FVKESK. CDR3 sequence (DNA): TGTGCCAGCAGCCCCCGACGTCTAAACACTGAAGCTTTCTTT. Amino acid sequence: CASSPRRLNTEAFF.

The rearrangement joins TRBV20-1 to TRBJ1-6; 7 bases agree with TRBD1. The CDR3 is made up of 15 amino acids. J gave up 3 bases and V 3 bases, and 5 bases lay outside the gene matches. Germline lookup yields CDR1 DFQATT and CDR2 SNEGSKA (reference sequence). CDR3 DNA sequence: TGCAGTGCTAGGGAAACAGGGGTCTATAATTCACCCCTCCACTTT. It is translated as CSARETGVYNSPLHF.

This sequence joins TRBV12-3 or TRBV12-4 and TRBJ2-2; D unclear. The CDR3 length is 15 residues. V lost 4 bases and J lost 4, with 13 bases in between. This CDR3 is CASSSTVLGTGELFF. The CDR3 region has the DNA TGTGCCAGCAGTTCGACCGTCCTTGGCACCGGGGAGCTGTTTTTT.

This clonotype was recorded a few times. V and J are TRBV7-2 and TRBJ2-3, with unresolved D. Trimming took 5 bases from V and 6 from J, leaving 6 bases between them. The germline V gene has CDR1 SGHTA and CDR2 FQGNSA. The CDR3 spans 11 residues. CDR3 nucleotide sequence: TGTGCCAGCAGCCCCGCGGATACGCAGTATTTT. Translation gives CASSPADTQYF.

The chain links TRBV4-2 to TRBJ1-5; D is undetermined. Germline lookup yields CDR1 LGHNA and CDR2 YNFKEQ. The CDR3 is 11 amino acids. Trimming cost V 8 bases and J 5 bases, with 7 bases left between them. This CDR3 reads CASWRDQPQHF. CDR3 sequence (DNA): TGTGCCAGCTGGCGCGATCAGCCCCAGCATTTT.

V is TRBV30 and J is TRBJ2-1; D may match TRBD1 or TRBD2 (5 bases each). Between the trimmed V and J ends, which lost 4 bases and 8 bases, there was a span of 12 bases. Germline values: CDR1 GTSNPN, CDR2 SVGIG (reference sequence). The CDR3 runs 12 residues. The CDR3 DNA reads TGTGCCTGGAATGGTGGGGGAGATGAGCAGTTCTTC. This sequence encodes CAWNGGGDEQFF.

This chain uses TRBV6-1 with TRBJ2-3; unclear D gene. V was shortened by 8 bases and J by 4 bases, with 10 bases between the two germline ends. The germline CDR1 and CDR2 sequences are MNHNS and SASEGT. CDR3 length: 12 residues. Here the CDR3 DNA reads TGTGCCAGCGAAACCTTCGCAGATACGCAGTATTTT. Translation: CASETFADTQYF.

The chain links TRBV4-2 to TRBJ2-1; D gene unclear. CDR3 length: 13 amino acids. V shed 2 bases and J shed 6 bases, with 8 bases lying between them. Germline V lookup: CDR1 LGHNA, CDR2 YNFKEQ. CDR3 DNA sequence: TGTGCCAGCAGCCAACAGACCGTCAATGAGCAGTTCTTC. Its protein is CASSQQTVNEQFF.

The chain employs TRBV6-5 and TRBJ2-1; 8 nucleotides match TRBD2. V was pared by 5 bases and J by 12 bases, with 6 bases of the junction left unmatched. This CDR3 contains 12 residues. Germline assignment: CDR1 MNHEY and CDR2 SVGAGI. CDR3 bases: TGTGCCAGCAGTACCCCTAGCGGGCGGCAGTTCTTC. The encoded protein is CASSTPSGRQFF.

V is TRBV6-5 and J is TRBJ2-5; possible D gene TRBD1, 5 bases. In germline, CDR1 is MNHEY, CDR2 SVGAGI. The V end lost 4 bases, the J end lost 5 bases, and 11 bases lay between the germline ends. The length of the CDR3 is 13 residues. As DNA, the CDR3 is TGTGCCAGCAGTTTCCCTAGGGGCGAGACCCAGTACTTC. This codes for CASSFPRGETQYF.

A few counts support this clonotype. The genes are TRBV6-1 and TRBJ1-2, with D unclear. The CDR3 runs 12 residues. V gave up 6 bases and J gave up 7 bases, with 12 bases separating them. Germline-derived CDR1 and CDR2 are MNHNS and SASEGT. This CDR3 reads CASSRRKRGYTF. In nucleotides, the CDR3 is TGTGCCAGCAGCCGCAGGAAGCGTGGCTACACCTTC.

V is TRBV4-1 and J is TRBJ2-7, with TRBD2 matching 7 bases. CDR3 size: 15 residues. Germline V gene sequence: CDR1 MGHRA, CDR2 YSYEKL. V lost 4 bases, J lost 3 bases, and 9 bases stayed unmatched. CDR3 nucleotides: TGCGCCAGCAGCCCGCTAGCGACTAGCAACTACGAGCAGTACTTC. Protein sequence: CASSPLATSNYEQYF.

This chain uses TRBV6-2 or TRBV6-3 with TRBJ2-7; tentatively, D is TRBD2 (5 bases). The CDR3 is 15 residues long. Germline V gene sequence: CDR1 MNHEY, CDR2 SVGEGT. V dropped 5 bases and J dropped 4 bases, with 18 bases sitting between them. CDR3 bases: TGTGCCAGCAGTCCACGGGATTTCCAGTTATACGAGCAGTACTTC. This gives the protein CASSPRDFQLYEQYF.

The chain links TRBV18 to TRBJ2-2; a weak D match, TRBD1 (5 bases). This CDR3 has 15 amino acids. Trimming pared 2 bases from V and 5 bases from J, leaving 12 bases between. Germline CDR1 and CDR2: KGHSH and LQKENI. The CDR3: CASSPIDSYTGELFF. In DNA, the CDR3 is TGTGCCAGCTCACCAATCGACAGCTATACCGGGGAGCTGTTTTTT.

The V gene is TRBV29-1, the J gene TRBJ2-7; 8 bases map to TRBD1. This CDR3 contains 15 residues. The germline CDR1 and CDR2 sequences are SQVTM and ANQGSEA. After removal of 5 bases from V and 3 bases from J, the junction contained 12 bases not matched to a gene. The CDR3 loop reads CSVRDTGGRSYEQYF. The CDR3 coding sequence is TGCAGCGTTCGTGATACAGGGGGAAGGAGCTACGAGCAGTACTTC.

The chain combines TRBV29-1 with TRBJ2-1; 11 bases are a match to TRBD2. The CDR3 extends over 11 amino acids. Germline V CDR1 and CDR2: SQVTM, ANQGSEA. Trimming took 6 bases from V and 15 from J; bases not matched to a gene: 7. The chain's CDR3 is CSVGLAEGGFF. The CDR3 bases are TGCAGCGTGGGACTAGCGGAGGGGGGGTTCTTC.

The sample holds one count of this clonotype. V gene TRBV5-1 combines with J gene TRBJ2-7; the D is unclear. Germline CDR1 SGHRS, CDR2 YFSETQ. The CDR3 is 15 residues long. V was clipped by 0 bases and J by 4 bases, with 14 bases between them. The CDR3 reads CASSLAGGDGYEQYF. The CDR3 DNA is TGCGCCAGCAGCTTGGCCGGTGGGGATGGGTACGAGCAGTACTTC. Complete variable domain (other parts from reference TRBV5-1 and TRBJ2-7): KAGVTQTPRYLIKTRGQQVTLSCSPISGHRSVSWYQQTPGQGLQFLFEYFSETQRNKGNFPGRFSGRQFSNSRSEMNVSTLELGDSALYLCASSLAGGDGYEQYFGPGTRLTVT.

This clonotype has just a few counts. The chain links TRBV6-2 or TRBV6-3 to TRBJ2-7; D call uncertain. The length of the CDR3 is 11 residues. CDR1 and CDR2 (germline): MNHEY, SVGEGT. Trimming left V 5 bases short and J 9 bases short, with 11 bases between. CDR3 amino acids: CASSTRTSQYF. CDR3 DNA sequence: TGTGCCAGCAGTACCCGAACCTCGCAGTACTTC.